Presented here are 24 T cell receptor beta chains from one specimen sequenced in a study of cytotoxic CD8 clonotypes in ibrutinib-treated CLL. Some clones are missing from TCRdb's copy, which holds only in-frame ones; the method was immunoSEQ multiplex PCR. The table lists fewer than 40,000 clones, about 65% of them singletons. Specimen: PBMCs, collected at disease progression, from a patient treated with ibrutinib. The receptor set was obtained from a human donor with chronic lymphocytic leukemia.

This clone was seen only a few times. The chain is built from TRBV4-3 and TRBJ1-2; D unresolved. The CDR3 is 14 residues long. The V gene's germline CDR1 is LGHNA and CDR2 YSLEER. Deletions cut 1 base from V and 7 bases from J, with 13 bases between. For the CDR3, the DNA is TGCGCCAGCAGCCAAGCAGGACTCTGGGGTGGCTACACCTTC. Translation: CASSQAGLWGGYTF.

This sequence joins TRBV19 and TRBJ2-3; tentative D call: TRBD2 (6 bases). V was shortened by 4 bases and J by 5 bases, with 16 bases between the two germline ends. CDR3 length equals 15 residues. Germline V CDR1 and CDR2: LNHDA, SQIVND (reference sequence). CDR3 amino acids: CASSTGGGVGDTQYF. DNA for the CDR3: TGTGCCAGTAGTACTGGTGGCGGGGTGGGAGATACGCAGTATTTT.

This sequence joins TRBV6-6 and TRBJ2-7; maybe TRBD1 (5 bases). Looked up from germline, CDR1 is MNHNY and CDR2 is SVGAGI (reference sequence). CDR3 size: 12 residues. V was trimmed by 8 bases and J by 4 bases, leaving 12 bases between them. The CDR3 protein is CASQETAYEQYF. In DNA form, the CDR3 reads TGTGCCAGCCAAGAGACAGCATACGAGCAGTACTTC.

The chain recombines TRBV6-5 with TRBJ1-5; D unclear. Per germline, CDR1 MNHEY and CDR2 SVGAGI. This CDR3 is 14 amino acids long. V was trimmed by 2 bases and J by 4 bases, leaving 9 bases between them. CDR3 region: CASSYMRENQPQHF. CDR3 nucleotide sequence: TGTGCCAGCAGTTACATGCGGGAGAATCAGCCCCAGCATTTT.

The V and J genes are TRBV14 and TRBJ2-3; TRBD1 agrees at 7 bases. V trimming: 1 base; J trimming: 0 bases; junction bases outside the gene matches: 7. This CDR3 is built from 17 residues. Germline values: CDR1 SGHDN, CDR2 FVKESK. The CDR3 sequence is CASSQARQGWSTDTQYF. The CDR3 DNA reads as TGTGCCAGCAGCCAAGCTAGACAGGGTTGGAGCACAGATACGCAGTATTTT.

V gene TRBV11-1 combines with J gene TRBJ2-3; 10 bases match TRBD1. The CDR3 has 16 amino acids. In germline, CDR1 is SGHAT, CDR2 FQDESV (reference sequence). V was pared by 5 bases and J by 0 bases, with 5 bases of the junction left unmatched. The CDR3 loop reads CASSTRDRGSTDTQYF. CDR3 in DNA: TGTGCCAGCAGCACCCGGGACAGGGGTAGCACAGATACGCAGTATTTT.

CDR3 DNA: TGCGCCAGCAGCTCTGGGTCTATCGGAACCGGGGAGCTGTTTTTT. It translates to CASSSGSIGTGELFF. The rearrangement uses TRBV5-1 and TRBJ2-2; D gene ambiguous. Germline V gives CDR1 SGHRS, CDR2 YFSETQ. Trimming left V 3 bases short and J 5 bases short, with 14 bases between. This CDR3 comprises 15 residues.

The genes are TRBV5-4 and TRBJ2-3; 7 bases align to TRBD2. Per the germline V gene, CDR1 is SGHNT and CDR2 is YYREEE (reference sequence). The CDR3 length is 13 residues. The ends lost 0 bases at V and 6 bases at J; junction bases unmatched: 1. CDR3 protein: CASSLGEGDTQYF. The CDR3 DNA is TGTGCCAGCAGCTTGGGGGAGGGGGATACGCAGTATTTT.

V gene TRBV7-9 combines with J gene TRBJ2-7; D uncertain. The V end lost 4 bases, the J end lost 4 bases, and 5 bases lay between the germline ends. The V gene's germline CDR1 is SEHNR and CDR2 FQNEAQ (reference sequence). The CDR3 is made up of 11 amino acids. The CDR3 DNA sequence: TGTGCCAGCAGCTCGAGATACGAGCAGTACTTC. Translated: CASSSRYEQYF.

This clone is medium-sized (0.01 to 0.1%). The gene calls are TRBV19 and TRBJ1-1; D is undetermined. With 6 bases removed from V and 10 bases from J, the gap between germline ends came to 15 bases. Germline CDR1 LNHDA, CDR2 SQIVND (reference sequence). This CDR3 has 12 amino acids. DNA for the CDR3: TGTGCCAGTAGCAGCCGCTACGTTGGAGCTTTCTTT. It yields the protein CASSSRYVGAFF.

This chain joins TRBV5-4 and TRBJ2-5; no clear D. CDR3 size: 13 residues. V dropped 0 bases and J dropped 5 bases, with 8 bases sitting between them. CDR1 and CDR2 (germline): SGHNT, YYREEE (reference sequence). CDR3 nucleotide sequence: TGTGCCAGCAGCTTGGCTAGGTCGGAGACCCAGTACTTC. Amino acids: CASSLARSETQYF.

The chain carries TRBV6-1 and TRBJ1-2, with D possibly TRBD1 on 6 matching bases. V was pared by 7 bases and J by 2 bases, with 11 bases between. CDR1 and CDR2 from the germline V gene are MNHNS and SASEGT. This CDR3 is 13 amino acids long. CDR3 in DNA: TGTGCCAGCAACCCGGGACAAAACTATGGCTACACCTTC. Its protein is CASNPGQNYGYTF.

The rearrangement links TRBV30 to TRBJ2-2; D is unclear. Trimming left V 5 bases short and J 0 bases short, with 7 bases between. Germline assignment: CDR1 GTSNPN and CDR2 SVGIG (reference sequence). The CDR3 is made up of 13 amino acids. CDR3 in amino acids: CAWYLSNTGELFF. CDR3 bases: TGTGCCTGGTACTTATCGAACACCGGGGAGCTGTTTTTT. Full variable domain (missing parts from reference TRBV30 and TRBJ2-2): SQTIHQWPATLVQPVGSPLSLECTVEGTSNPNLYWYRQAAGRGLQLLFYSVGIGQISSEVPQNLSASRPQDRQFILSSKKLLLSDSGFYLCAWYLSNTGELFFGEGSRLTVL.

The chain combines TRBV9 with TRBJ2-1, with unresolved D. The germline V gene encodes CDR1 SGDLS and CDR2 YYNGEE. V lost 0 bases and J 2 bases, leaving 9 bases between the germline ends. The CDR3 consists of 15 residues. CDR3 DNA: TGTGCCAGCAGCGTAGCTGGCAACGCCTACAATGAGCAGTTCTTC. It translates to CASSVAGNAYNEQFF.

The genes are TRBV7-2 and TRBJ1-5; unclear D gene. CDR3 length: 15 amino acids. Germline V gene data show CDR1 as SGHTA and CDR2 as FQGNSA. Deletions cut 4 bases from V and 0 bases from J, with 10 bases between. CDR3: CASSSTGYSNQPQHF. In DNA form, the CDR3 reads TGTGCCAGCAGCTCGACCGGTTATAGCAATCAGCCCCAGCATTTT.

This chain uses TRBV4-3 with TRBJ2-2; maybe TRBD2 (6 bases). Looked up from germline, CDR1 is LGHNA and CDR2 is YSLEER. There are 16 residues in the CDR3. V lost 4 bases, J lost 5 bases, and 17 bases lay in between. The CDR3 reads CASSPFIAVGTGELFF. The CDR3 bases are TGCGCCAGCAGCCCCTTCATAGCGGTCGGGACCGGGGAGCTGTTTTTT.

V is TRBV29-1 and J is TRBJ2-4; weak D call: TRBD2 (5 bases). There are 15 residues in the CDR3. From germline, CDR1 is SQVTM and CDR2 ANQGSEA. Trimming left V 4 bases short and J 6 bases short, with 19 bases between. CDR3 in amino acids: CSVVLPTKRRNIQYF. CDR3 sequence (DNA): TGCAGCGTTGTCCTTCCGACTAAAAGGAGAAACATTCAGTACTTC.

This chain uses TRBV6-1 with TRBJ1-5, with 8 bases identical to TRBD1. This CDR3 has 19 amino acids. CDR1 is MNHNS and CDR2 is SASEGT in the germline V gene. Trimming removed 0 bases from V and 0 bases from J; junction bases left unmatched: 10. The CDR3 coding sequence is TGTGCCAGCAGTGAAGCGGGAGGGGACAGGTCTTATAGCAATCAGCCCCAGCATTTT. It translates to CASSEAGGDRSYSNQPQHF.

The J gene is TRBJ2-7, the V gene TRBV29-1; possible D gene TRBD2, 7 bases. The CDR3 has 12 amino acids. V lost 3 bases and J 4 bases, leaving 10 bases between the germline ends. Germline V gives CDR1 SQVTM, CDR2 ANQGSEA. The CDR3 here is CSVDGGRYEQYF. Here the CDR3 DNA reads TGCAGCGTTGACGGGGGGCGATACGAGCAGTACTTC.

V usage is TRBV28 and J usage is TRBJ2-5, with 12 bases identical to TRBD2. The CDR3 is 17 residues long. Losses at the gene ends were 4 bases for V and 5 bases for J; bases not matched to a gene: 11. Germline V lookup: CDR1 MDHEN, CDR2 SYDVKM. The CDR3 loop is CASSSPFGLAGPETQYF. Here the CDR3 DNA reads TGTGCCAGCAGTTCCCCCTTTGGACTAGCGGGACCGGAGACCCAGTACTTC.

This clone was counted between two and nine times. The rearrangement links TRBV6-5 to TRBJ1-6; D is perhaps TRBD1 (5 bases). CDR1 MNHEY and CDR2 SVGAGI come from the germline V gene. This CDR3 has 15 amino acids. The V end was cut by 9 bases, the J end by 7 bases, with 19 bases between. CDR3 sequence reads: CASWGRSGLNSPLHF. DNA of the CDR3: TGTGCCAGTTGGGGGAGGTCAGGTCTAAATTCACCCCTCCACTTT.

V gene TRBV29-1 combines with J gene TRBJ1-1; D ambiguous. Trimming pared 6 bases from V and 11 bases from J, leaving 16 bases between. CDR3 length: 11 residues. Germline V lookup: CDR1 SQVTM, CDR2 ANQGSEA. The CDR3 nucleotides are TGCAGCGTGGATAAACCAGAGCTGGCTTTCTTT. Its protein is CSVDKPELAFF.

The chain recombines TRBV15 with TRBJ2-1; 9 bases align to TRBD2. This CDR3 is 16 amino acids long. The V segment lost 3 bases and the J segment 8 bases; nucleotides outside the gene matches: 11. The germline V gene has CDR1 LNHNV and CDR2 YYDKDF (reference sequence). The CDR3 is CATSSSFGGRADEQFF. The CDR3 nucleotides are TGTGCCACCAGCAGTTCATTCGGCGGGAGGGCCGATGAGCAGTTCTTC.

This chain links TRBV18 with TRBJ2-1; D is ambiguous. Per germline, CDR1 KGHSH and CDR2 LQKENI. This CDR3 spans 17 amino acids. V was clipped by 0 bases and J by 9 bases, with 21 bases between them. The CDR3: CASSPPGQPGWSGEQFF. CDR3 in DNA: TGTGCCAGCTCACCACCGGGCCAGCCCGGGTGGAGTGGTGAGCAGTTCTTC.